Here is one T cell receptor beta chain with its context. Its antigen is not known. The sample is drawn from a study of untreated major depressive disorder. General study points: Private clones made up every subject's top five TRBV05-01 clones. Compared with controls, depressed patients showed more TRBV05-01 (Vbeta 5.1) usage in CD4+ T cells.

Participants were all of European descent. From thawed PBMCs, CD4+ T cells were purified by negative selection. About 95% CD4+ purity was typical by flow cytometry. Germline-derived CDR1 and CDR2 are SNHLY and FYNNEI. The CDR3 extends over 14 amino acids. Losses at the gene ends were 5 bases for V and 0 bases for J; bases not matched to a gene: 4. The repertoire was sequenced with immunoSEQ multiplex PCR; TCRdb's copy has only in-frame clones and lacks some. The table lists around 23,000 clones, over 80% of them singletons, with roughly 0.7% in the top ten. This TCR derives from a young woman with major depressive disorder. This chain connects TRBV2 to TRBJ2-7; 7 nucleotides match TRBD1. Source material: CD4+ T cells from PBMCs. The CDR3: CASSRQGSSYEQYF. In DNA, the CDR3 is TGTGCCAGCAGTCGACAGGGTAGCTCCTACGAGCAGTACTTC.